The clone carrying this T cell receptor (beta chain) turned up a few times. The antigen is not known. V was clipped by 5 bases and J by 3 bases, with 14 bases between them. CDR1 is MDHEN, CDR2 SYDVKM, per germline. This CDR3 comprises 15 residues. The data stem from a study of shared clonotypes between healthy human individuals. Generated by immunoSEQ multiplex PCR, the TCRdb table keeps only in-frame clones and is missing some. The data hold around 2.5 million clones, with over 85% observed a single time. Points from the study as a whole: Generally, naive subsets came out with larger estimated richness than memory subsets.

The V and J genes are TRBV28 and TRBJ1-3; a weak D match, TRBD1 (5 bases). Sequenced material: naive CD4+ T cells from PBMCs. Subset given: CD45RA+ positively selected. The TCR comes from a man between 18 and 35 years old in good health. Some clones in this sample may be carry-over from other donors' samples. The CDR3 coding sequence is TGTGCCAGCAGTCCCACTCCAGGGTATGGAAACACCATATATTTT. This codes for CASSPTPGYGNTIYF.